This TCR beta chain was identified during a study of monozygotic twins with inflammatory bowel disease. Details on this clonotype: The antigen remains unidentified.

TCRdb reprocessed the 5' RACE reads and stores each CDR3 protein as one record, lacking DNA. Seen in this sample are roughly 200,000 distinct CDR3 sequences; the ten most common clones hold approximately 1.6%. Study-level points and caveats: Lower sharing of clonotypes with other individuals was seen in IBD patients than in healthy twins. This was most marked in patients showing signs of disease activity.

Germline V CDR1 and CDR2: MNHNS, SASEGT. There are 15 residues in the CDR3. Each donor had roughly 2.3 ml of blood drawn. Material for sequencing was blood. The rearrangement joins TRBV6-1 to TRBJ1-6; TCRdb returns TRBD1, unconfirmable since there is no DNA. The source is a human donor with ulcerative colitis or Crohn's disease, or a healthy co-twin of an affected twin (not recorded which). CDR3: CASRSWDGNNSPLHF.